These 9 T cell receptor beta chains came from one sample sequenced in a study of T cells after yellow fever vaccination. A single record per CDR3 protein comes from TCRdb applying MiXCR to the 5' RACE reads. The table includes over 300,000 distinct CDR3 sequences, about 4% detected once. The sample here was PBMCs, taken 5 days after the yellow fever booster vaccination. These receptors were collected from a man younger than 35 who received the YFV17D yellow fever vaccine.

This clonotype was counted ten times or more. This chain joins TRBV7-2 and TRBJ2-5; 8 positions agree with TRBD2. The length of the CDR3 is 16 residues. The J segment lost 4 bases and the V segment lost 0 bases, leaving 7 bases of the junction unmatched. Germline V lookup: CDR1 SGHTA, CDR2 FQGNSA. Written as DNA, the CDR3 is TGTGCCAGCAGCTTAGCGAGAGGACTAGCAGTAGAGACCCAGTACTTC. This translates into CASSLARGLAVETQYF.

A remark on this clonotype: Germline and junction disagree at one end, which may indicate a read error. The gene calls are TRBV3-1 and TRBJ1-3; 10 bases are shared with TRBD1. Germline V gene lookup returns CDR1 LGHDT and CDR2 YNNKEL (reference sequence). This CDR3 region has 14 residues. CDR3: CASSSRDRGNTIYF. As DNA, the CDR3 is TGTGCCAGCAGCAGCCGGGACAGGGGAAACACAATATATTTT.

DNA for the CDR3: TGTGCCAGCAGAACAGGGATGGGCTCACCCCTCCACTTT. Translation gives CASRTGMGSPLHF. The rearrangement links TRBV6-2 or TRBV6-3 to TRBJ1-6, with a weak D call TRBD1 (6 bases). CDR1 is MNHEY and CDR2 is SVGEGT in the germline V gene. The CDR3 extends over 13 amino acids. The V end was cut by 6 bases, the J end by 10 bases, with 13 bases between.

In this sample, this clonotype turned up many times. This chain uses TRBV18 with TRBJ1-5; D ambiguous. In germline, CDR1 is KGHSH, CDR2 LQKENI. The CDR3 consists of 15 residues. V was cut by 2 bases and J by 1 base, with 9 bases left in between. Here the CDR3 DNA reads TGTGCCAGCTCACCAGCGGGTATAAGCAATCAGCCCCAGCATTTT. It yields the protein CASSPAGISNQPQHF. The complete variable domain, with remaining parts taken from reference TRBV18 and TRBJ1-5, reads NAGVMQNPRHLVRRRGQEARLRCSPMKGHSHVYWYRQLPEEGLKFMVYLQKENIIDESGMPKERFSAEFPKEGPSILRIQQVVRGDSAAYFCASSPAGISNQPQHFGDGTRLSIL.

There are many counts of this clonotype. CDR3 region: CASSQNRDTIQYF. DNA for the CDR3: TGTGCCAGCAGCCAGAACCGGGACACCATTCAGTACTTC. This rearrangement joins TRBV4-2 to TRBJ2-4, with D maybe TRBD1 (6 bases). V was pared by 3 bases and J by 9 bases, with 12 bases between. This CDR3 is 13 amino acids long. Germline CDR1 LGHNA, CDR2 YNFKEQ.

This clonotype was picked up a small number of times. The CDR3 is CASSSTTRDGLYEQYF. The CDR3 DNA reads as TGTGCCAGCAGCTCGACGACTAGGGATGGGCTCTACGAGCAGTACTTC. This sequence joins TRBV7-2 and TRBJ2-7; TRBD2 is a possible D gene (6 bases). The V gene's germline CDR1 is SGHTA and CDR2 FQGNSA. Trimming pared 4 bases from V and 3 bases from J, leaving 19 bases between. The CDR3 spans 16 residues. The full variable domain, with the rest looked up from reference TRBV7-2 and TRBJ2-7, is GAGVSQSPSNKVTEKGKDVELRCDPISGHTALYWYRQSLGQGLEFLIYFQGNSAPDKSGLPSDRFSAERTGGSVSTLTIQRTQQEDSAVYLCASSSTTRDGLYEQYFGPGTRLTVT.

Many counts were recorded for this clonotype. The CDR3 here is CSARDSLAGITGELFF. For the CDR3, the DNA is TGCAGTGCTAGAGATTCCCTAGCGGGGATCACCGGGGAGCTGTTTTTT. This rearrangement joins TRBV20-1 to TRBJ2-2; TRBD2 aligns across 9 bases. CDR3 length: 16 amino acids. Per the germline V gene, CDR1 is DFQATT and CDR2 is SNEGSKA (reference sequence). Germline trimming cut 0 bases from V and 4 bases from J; bases unmatched to any gene: 6.

This chain joins TRBV5-1 and TRBJ1-1, with a possible D match to TRBD1 (5 bases). The CDR3 loop spans 15 amino acids. V was pared by 3 bases and J by 1 base, with 13 bases between. The germline V gene has CDR1 SGHRS and CDR2 YFSETQ. The CDR3 nucleotides are TGCGCCAGCAGCTCCGGTGGGCAGGGGAACACTGAAGCTTTCTTT. Its translation is CASSSGGQGNTEAFF.

The rearrangement joins TRBV18 to TRBJ2-7; 8 nucleotides align to TRBD2. V gave up 4 bases and J gave up 6 bases; unmatched junction bases: 5. This CDR3 has 13 residues. From germline, CDR1 is KGHSH and CDR2 LQKENI. The CDR3 coding sequence is TGTGCCAGCTCACGCCTAGCGGGCCCCGAGCAGTACGTC. It encodes CASSRLAGPEQYV.